Detailed here is one T cell receptor beta chain. The data were taken from a study of OX40 agonist ivuxolimab in advanced cancers. Sequencing was performed with immunoSEQ multiplex PCR; in TCRdb, only in-frame clones are kept and a portion is missing. In the table there are 55,000 to 70,000 clones, about 82% of which are singletons. The length of the CDR3 is 14 residues. Germline CDR1 reads SGHRS; CDR2 reads YFSETQ. V lost 4 bases to trimming and J lost 5 bases, with 12 bases between them. Sequenced material: CD4+ or CD8+ T cells sorted from blood, taken in a trial of the OX40 agonist ivuxolimab. The V call is TRBV5-1, the J call TRBJ2-2, with D perhaps assigned TRBD1 or TRBD2 (5 bases each). This sequence was found in an adult with an advanced solid tumor such as melanoma, head and neck, liver or kidney cancer. The CDR3: CASSRDAATGELFF. The CDR3 bases are TGCGCCAGCAGCCGGGACGCGGCGACCGGGGAGCTGTTTTTT.